This T cell receptor (beta chain) emerged from a study of CD8 T cells in Susac syndrome. The RNA, roughly 0.45 to 1 ug, was put through reverse transcription using random hexamers. TCRdb recomputed calls from the immunoSEQ multiplex PCR reads with MiXCR, one row per CDR3 protein. The sample lists some 200,000 distinct CDR3 sequences; about 94% were seen once. The sequence was obtained from a human donor with Susac syndrome. The sample was CD4+ T cells from PBMCs.

CDR3 in DNA: TGTGCCACGACGGGTGACCTAGGGCGGGGGGATTACAATGAGCAGTTCTTC. Protein sequence: CATTGDLGRGDYNEQFF. The J gene is TRBJ2-1, the V gene TRBV19, with 8 nucleotides matching TRBD2. Trimming at V came to 10 bases and at J to 4 bases, leaving 18 bases not matched to a gene. The CDR3 spans 17 residues. Germline CDR1 LNHDA, CDR2 SQIVND (reference sequence).